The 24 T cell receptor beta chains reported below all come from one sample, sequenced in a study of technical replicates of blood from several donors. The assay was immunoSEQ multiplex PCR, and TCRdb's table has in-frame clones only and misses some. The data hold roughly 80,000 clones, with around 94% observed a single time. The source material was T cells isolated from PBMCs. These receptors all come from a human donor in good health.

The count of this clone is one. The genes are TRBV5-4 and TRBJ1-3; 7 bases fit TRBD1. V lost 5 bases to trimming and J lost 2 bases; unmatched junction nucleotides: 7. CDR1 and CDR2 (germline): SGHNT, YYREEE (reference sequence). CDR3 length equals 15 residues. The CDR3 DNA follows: TGTGCCAGCAGTTACAGGGGAAGTGCTGGAAACACCATATATTTT. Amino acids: CASSYRGSAGNTIYF.

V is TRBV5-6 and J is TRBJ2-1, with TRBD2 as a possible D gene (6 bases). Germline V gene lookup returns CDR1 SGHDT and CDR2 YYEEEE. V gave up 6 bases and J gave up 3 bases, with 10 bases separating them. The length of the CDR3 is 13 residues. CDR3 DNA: TGTGCCAGCACCGGTAGCGGCTACAATGAGCAGTTCTTC. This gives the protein CASTGSGYNEQFF.

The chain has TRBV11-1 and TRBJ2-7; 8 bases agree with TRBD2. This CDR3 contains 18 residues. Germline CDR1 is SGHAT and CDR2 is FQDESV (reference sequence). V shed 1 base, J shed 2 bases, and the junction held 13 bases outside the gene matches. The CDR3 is CASSLERSAGASPYEQYF. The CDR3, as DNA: TGTGCCAGCAGCTTAGAGCGGTCAGCGGGAGCGTCTCCCTACGAGCAGTACTTC.

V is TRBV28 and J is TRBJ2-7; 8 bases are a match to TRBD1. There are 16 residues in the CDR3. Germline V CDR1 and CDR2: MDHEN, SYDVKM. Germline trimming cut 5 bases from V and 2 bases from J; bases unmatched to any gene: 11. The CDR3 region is CASSPHPWTGTYEQYF. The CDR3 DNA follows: TGTGCCAGCAGTCCACACCCATGGACAGGGACCTACGAGCAGTACTTC.

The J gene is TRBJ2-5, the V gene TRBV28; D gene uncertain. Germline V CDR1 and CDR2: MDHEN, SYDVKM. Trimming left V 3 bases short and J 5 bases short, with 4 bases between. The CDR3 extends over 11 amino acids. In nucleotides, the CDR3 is TGTGCCAGCAGTTTGCGGGAGACCCAGTACTTC. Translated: CASSLRETQYF.

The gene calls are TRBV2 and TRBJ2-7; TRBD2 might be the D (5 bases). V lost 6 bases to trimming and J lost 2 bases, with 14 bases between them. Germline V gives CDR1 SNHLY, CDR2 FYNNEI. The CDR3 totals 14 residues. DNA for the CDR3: TGTGCCAGCAGCCGGGATCAAGGCCCCTACGAGCAGTACTTC. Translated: CASSRDQGPYEQYF.

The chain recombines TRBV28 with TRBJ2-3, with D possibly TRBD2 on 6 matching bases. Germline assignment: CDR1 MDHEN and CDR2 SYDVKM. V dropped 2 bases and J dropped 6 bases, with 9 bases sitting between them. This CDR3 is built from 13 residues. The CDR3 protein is CASSLPAGDTQYF. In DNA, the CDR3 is TGTGCCAGCAGTTTACCCGCGGGGGATACGCAGTATTTT. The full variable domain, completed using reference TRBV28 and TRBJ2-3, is DVKVTQSSRYLVKRTGEKVFLECVQDMDHENMFWYRQDPGLGLRLIYFSYDVKMKEKGDIPEGYSVSREKKERFSLILESASTNQTSMYLCASSLPAGDTQYFGPGTRLTVL.

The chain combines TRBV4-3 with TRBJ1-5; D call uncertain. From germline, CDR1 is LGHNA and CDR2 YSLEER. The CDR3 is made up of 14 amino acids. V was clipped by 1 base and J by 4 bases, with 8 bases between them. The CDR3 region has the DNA TGCGCCAGCAGCCAAGGCACTAGTAATCAGCCCCAGCATTTT. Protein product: CASSQGTSNQPQHF.

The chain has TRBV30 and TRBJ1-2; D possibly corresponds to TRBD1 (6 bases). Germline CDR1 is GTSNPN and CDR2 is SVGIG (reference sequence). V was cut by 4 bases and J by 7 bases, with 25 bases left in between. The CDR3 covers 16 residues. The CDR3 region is CAWNGYGQTGVFGYTF. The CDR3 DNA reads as TGTGCCTGGAATGGGTACGGACAGACAGGAGTTTTTGGCTACACCTTC.

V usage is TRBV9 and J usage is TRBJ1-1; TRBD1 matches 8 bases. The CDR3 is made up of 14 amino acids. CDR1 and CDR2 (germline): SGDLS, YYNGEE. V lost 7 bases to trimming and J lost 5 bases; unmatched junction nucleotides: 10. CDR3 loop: CASGLDRGGTEAFF. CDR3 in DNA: TGTGCCAGCGGCTTAGACAGGGGCGGTACTGAAGCTTTCTTT.

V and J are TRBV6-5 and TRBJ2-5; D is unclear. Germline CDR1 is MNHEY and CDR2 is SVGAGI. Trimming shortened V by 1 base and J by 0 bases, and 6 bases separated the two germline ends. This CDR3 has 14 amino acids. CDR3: CASSYFRNQETQYF. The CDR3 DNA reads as TGTGCCAGCAGTTACTTCAGGAACCAAGAGACCCAGTACTTC.

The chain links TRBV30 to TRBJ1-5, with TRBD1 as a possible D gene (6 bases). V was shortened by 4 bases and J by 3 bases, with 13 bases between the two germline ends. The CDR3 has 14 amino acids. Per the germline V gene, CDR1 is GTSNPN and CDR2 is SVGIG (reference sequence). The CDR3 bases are TGTGCCTGGAATGGAGACAGGTTCAATCAGCCCCAGCATTTT. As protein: CAWNGDRFNQPQHF.

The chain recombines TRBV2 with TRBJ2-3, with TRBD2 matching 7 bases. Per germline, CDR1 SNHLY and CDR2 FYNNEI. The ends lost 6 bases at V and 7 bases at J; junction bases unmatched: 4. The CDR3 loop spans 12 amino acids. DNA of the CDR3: TGTGCCAGCAGGAAGACTAGCAATACGCAGTATTTT. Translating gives CASRKTSNTQYF.

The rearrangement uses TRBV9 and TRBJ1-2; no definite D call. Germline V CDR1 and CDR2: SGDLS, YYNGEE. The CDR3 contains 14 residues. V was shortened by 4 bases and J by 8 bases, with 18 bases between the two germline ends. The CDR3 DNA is TGTGCCAGCAGCAAAGAGAGAGGCTACGTGGGCTACACCTTC. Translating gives CASSKERGYVGYTF. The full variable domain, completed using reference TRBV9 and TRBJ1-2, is DSGVTQTPKHLITATGQRVTLRCSPRSGDLSVYWYQQSLDQGLQFLIQYYNGEERAKGNILERFSAQQFPDLHSELNLSSLELGDSALYFCASSKERGYVGYTFGSGTRLTVV.

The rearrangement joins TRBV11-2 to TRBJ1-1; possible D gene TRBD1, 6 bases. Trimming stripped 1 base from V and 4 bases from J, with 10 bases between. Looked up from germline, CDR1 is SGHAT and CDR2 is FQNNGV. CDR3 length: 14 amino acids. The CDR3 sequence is CASSLAGVSTEAFF. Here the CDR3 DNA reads TGTGCCAGCAGCTTAGCAGGGGTTAGCACTGAAGCTTTCTTT. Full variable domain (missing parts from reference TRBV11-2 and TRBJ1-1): EAGVAQSPRYKIIEKRQSVAFWCNPISGHATLYWYQQILGQGPKLLIQFQNNGVVDDSQLPKDRFSAERLKGVDSTLKIQPAKLEDSAVYLCASSLAGVSTEAFFGQGTRLTVV.

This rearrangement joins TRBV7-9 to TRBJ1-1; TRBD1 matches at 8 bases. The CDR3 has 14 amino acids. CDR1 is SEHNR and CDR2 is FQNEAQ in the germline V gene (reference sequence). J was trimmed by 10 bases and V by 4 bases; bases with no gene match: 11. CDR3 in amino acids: CASSSQGAKVGAFF. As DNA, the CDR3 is TGTGCCAGCAGCTCCCAGGGGGCTAAGGTCGGAGCTTTCTTT.

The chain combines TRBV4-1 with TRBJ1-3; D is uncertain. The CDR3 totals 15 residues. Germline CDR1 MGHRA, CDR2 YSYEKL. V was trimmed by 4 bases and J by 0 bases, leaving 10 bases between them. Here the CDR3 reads CASSLGQGSGNTIYF. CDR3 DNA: TGCGCCAGCAGCCTTGGGCAAGGCTCTGGAAACACCATATATTTT.

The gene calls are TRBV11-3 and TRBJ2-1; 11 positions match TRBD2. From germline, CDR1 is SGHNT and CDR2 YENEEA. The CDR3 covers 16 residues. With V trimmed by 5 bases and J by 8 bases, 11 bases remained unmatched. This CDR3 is CASSGRTSGRGHEQFF. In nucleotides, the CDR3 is TGTGCCAGCAGCGGGCGAACTAGCGGGAGAGGGCATGAGCAGTTCTTC.

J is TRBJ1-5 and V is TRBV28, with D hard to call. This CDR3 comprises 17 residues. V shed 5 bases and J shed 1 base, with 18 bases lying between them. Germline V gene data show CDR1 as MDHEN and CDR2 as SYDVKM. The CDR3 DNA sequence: TGTGCCAGCAGTCTCTTATTGGCCGGCGGGAGCAATCAGCCCCAGCATTTT. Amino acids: CASSLLLAGGSNQPQHF.

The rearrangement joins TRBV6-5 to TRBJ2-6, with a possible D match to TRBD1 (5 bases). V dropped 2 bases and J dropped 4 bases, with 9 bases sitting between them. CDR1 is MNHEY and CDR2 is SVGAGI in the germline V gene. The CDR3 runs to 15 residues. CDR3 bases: TGTGCCAGCAGTTACGATGGGGCCGGGGCCAACGTCCTGACTTTC. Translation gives CASSYDGAGANVLTF.

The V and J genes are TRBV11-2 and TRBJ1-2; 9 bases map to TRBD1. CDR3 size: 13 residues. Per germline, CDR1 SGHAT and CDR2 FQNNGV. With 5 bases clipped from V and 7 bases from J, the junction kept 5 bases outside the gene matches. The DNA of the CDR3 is TGTGCCAGCAGCCCAACAGGGGGCATTGGCTACACCTTC. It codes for CASSPTGGIGYTF.

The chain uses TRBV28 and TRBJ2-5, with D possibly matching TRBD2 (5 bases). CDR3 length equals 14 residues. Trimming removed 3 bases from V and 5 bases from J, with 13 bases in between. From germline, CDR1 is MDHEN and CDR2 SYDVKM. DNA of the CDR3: TGTGCCAGCAGTTTTCACGAGGGCCTTGAGACCCAGTACTTC. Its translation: CASSFHEGLETQYF.

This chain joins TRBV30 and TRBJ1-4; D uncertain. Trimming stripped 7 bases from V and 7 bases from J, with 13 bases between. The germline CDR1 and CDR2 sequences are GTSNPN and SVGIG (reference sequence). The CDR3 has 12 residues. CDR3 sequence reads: CASSPLGEKLFF. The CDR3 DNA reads TGTGCCTCATCACCCCTAGGTGAAAAACTGTTTTTT.

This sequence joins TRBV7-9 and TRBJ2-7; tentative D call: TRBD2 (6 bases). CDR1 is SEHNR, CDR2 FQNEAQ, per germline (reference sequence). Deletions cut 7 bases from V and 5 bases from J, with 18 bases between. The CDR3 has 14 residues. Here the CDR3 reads CASNLANPRDEQYF. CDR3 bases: TGTGCCAGCAACCTAGCGAACCCCCGCGACGAGCAGTACTTC.